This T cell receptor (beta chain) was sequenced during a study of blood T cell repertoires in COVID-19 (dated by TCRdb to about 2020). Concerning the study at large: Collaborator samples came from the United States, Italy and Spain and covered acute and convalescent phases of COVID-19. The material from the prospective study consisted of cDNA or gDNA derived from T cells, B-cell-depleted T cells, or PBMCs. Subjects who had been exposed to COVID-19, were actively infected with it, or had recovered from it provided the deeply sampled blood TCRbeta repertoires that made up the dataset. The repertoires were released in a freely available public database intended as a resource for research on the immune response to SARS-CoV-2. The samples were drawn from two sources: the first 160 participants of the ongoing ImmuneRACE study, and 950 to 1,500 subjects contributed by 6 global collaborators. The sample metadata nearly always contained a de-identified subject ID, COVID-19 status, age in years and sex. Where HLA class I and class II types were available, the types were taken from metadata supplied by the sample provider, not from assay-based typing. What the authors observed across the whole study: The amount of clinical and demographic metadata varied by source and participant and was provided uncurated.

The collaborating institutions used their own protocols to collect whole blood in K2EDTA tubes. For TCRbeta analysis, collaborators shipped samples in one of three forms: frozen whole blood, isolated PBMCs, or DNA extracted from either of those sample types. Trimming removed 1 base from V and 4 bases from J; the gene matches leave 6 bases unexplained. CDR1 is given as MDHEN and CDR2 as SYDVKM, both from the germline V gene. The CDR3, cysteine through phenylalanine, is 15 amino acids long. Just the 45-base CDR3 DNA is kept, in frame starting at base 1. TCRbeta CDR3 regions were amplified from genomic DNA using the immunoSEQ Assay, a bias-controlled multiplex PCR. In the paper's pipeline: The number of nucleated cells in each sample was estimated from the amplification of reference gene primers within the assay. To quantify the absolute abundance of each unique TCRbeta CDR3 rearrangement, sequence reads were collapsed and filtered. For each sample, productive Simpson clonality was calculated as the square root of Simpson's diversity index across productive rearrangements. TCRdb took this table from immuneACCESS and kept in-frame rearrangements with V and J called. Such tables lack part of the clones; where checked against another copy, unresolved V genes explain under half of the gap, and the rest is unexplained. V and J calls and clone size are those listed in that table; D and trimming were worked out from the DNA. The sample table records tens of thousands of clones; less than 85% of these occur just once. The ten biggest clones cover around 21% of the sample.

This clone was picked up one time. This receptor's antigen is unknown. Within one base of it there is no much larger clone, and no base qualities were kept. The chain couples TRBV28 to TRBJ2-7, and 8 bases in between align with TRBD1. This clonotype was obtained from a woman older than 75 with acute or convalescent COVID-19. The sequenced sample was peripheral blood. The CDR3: CASSLLQGGLYEQYF. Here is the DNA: TGTGCCAGCAGTTTATTACAGGGGGGATTGTACGAGCAGTACTTC.